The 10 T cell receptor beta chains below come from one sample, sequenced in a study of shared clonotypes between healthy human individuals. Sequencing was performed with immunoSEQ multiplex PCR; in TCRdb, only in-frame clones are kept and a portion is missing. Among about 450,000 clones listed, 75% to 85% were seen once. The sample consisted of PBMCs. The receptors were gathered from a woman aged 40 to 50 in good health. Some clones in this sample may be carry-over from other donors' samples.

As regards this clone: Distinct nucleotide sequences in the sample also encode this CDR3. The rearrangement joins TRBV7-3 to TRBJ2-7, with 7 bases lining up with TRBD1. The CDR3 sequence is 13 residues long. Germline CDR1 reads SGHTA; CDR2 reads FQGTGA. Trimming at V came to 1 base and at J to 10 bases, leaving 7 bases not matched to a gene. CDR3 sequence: CASSLNPQGEQYF. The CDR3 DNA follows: TGTGCCAGCAGCTTAAATCCCCAGGGGGAACAGTACTTC.

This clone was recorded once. The CDR3 DNA reads as TGTGCCAGCAGCGGATGGACTAGCGGGAGTAATGAGCAGTTCTTC. Its translation: CASSGWTSGSNEQFF. The V call is TRBV7-9, the J call TRBJ2-1; TRBD2 aligns across 13 bases. V shed 5 bases, J shed 7 bases, and the junction held 5 bases outside the gene matches. The CDR3 consists of 15 residues. Looked up from germline, CDR1 is SEHNR and CDR2 is FQNEAQ (reference sequence).

The chain's CDR3 is CASSLELNTEAFF. In nucleotides, the CDR3 is TGTGCCAGCAGTCTCGAGTTGAACACTGAAGCTTTCTTT. The V gene is TRBV6-1, the J gene TRBJ1-1, with D uncertain. This CDR3 has 13 amino acids. Per the germline V gene, CDR1 is MNHNS and CDR2 is SASEGT. V lost 5 bases, J lost 0 bases, and 7 bases lay in between.

The CDR3 region is CASSFRLGETQYF. In DNA form, the CDR3 reads TGTGCCAGCAGCTTCCGACTTGGAGAGACCCAGTACTTC. V gene TRBV7-8 combines with J gene TRBJ2-5; no reliable D call. Between the trimmed V and J ends, which lost 3 bases and 4 bases, there was a span of 9 bases. The CDR3 totals 13 residues. The germline V gene encodes CDR1 SGHVS and CDR2 FQNEAQ.

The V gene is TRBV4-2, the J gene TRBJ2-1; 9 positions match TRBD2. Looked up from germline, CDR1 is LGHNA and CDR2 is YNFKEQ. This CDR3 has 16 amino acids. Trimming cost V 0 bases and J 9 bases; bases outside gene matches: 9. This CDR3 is CASSQDPLAGPAEQFF. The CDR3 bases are TGTGCCAGCAGCCAAGATCCCCTAGCGGGACCTGCTGAGCAGTTCTTC.

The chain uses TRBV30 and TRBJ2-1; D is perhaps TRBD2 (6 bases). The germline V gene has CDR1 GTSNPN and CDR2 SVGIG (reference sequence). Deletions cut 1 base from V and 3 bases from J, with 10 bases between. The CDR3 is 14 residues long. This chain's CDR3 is CAWSALANYNEQFF. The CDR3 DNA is TGTGCCTGGAGTGCGCTAGCGAACTACAATGAGCAGTTCTTC.

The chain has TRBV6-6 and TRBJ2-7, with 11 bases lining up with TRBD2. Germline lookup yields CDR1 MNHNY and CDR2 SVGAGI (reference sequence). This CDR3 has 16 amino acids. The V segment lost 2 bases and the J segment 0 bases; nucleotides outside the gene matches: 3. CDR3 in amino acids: CASSYTTSGASYEQYF. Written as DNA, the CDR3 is TGTGCCAGCAGTTACACGACTAGCGGGGCCTCCTACGAGCAGTACTTC.

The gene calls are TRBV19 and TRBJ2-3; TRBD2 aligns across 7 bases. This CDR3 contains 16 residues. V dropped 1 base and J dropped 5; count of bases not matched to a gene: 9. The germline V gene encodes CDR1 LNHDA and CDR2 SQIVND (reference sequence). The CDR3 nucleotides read TGTGCCAGTAGTATAGGCAGGCGGGAGAGGGGAGATACGCAGTATTTT. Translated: CASSIGRRERGDTQYF.

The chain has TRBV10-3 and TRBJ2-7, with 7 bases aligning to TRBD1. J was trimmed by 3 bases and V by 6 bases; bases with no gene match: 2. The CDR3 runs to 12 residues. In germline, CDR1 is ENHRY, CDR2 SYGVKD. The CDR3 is CAISWDSYEQYF. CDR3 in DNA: TGTGCCATCAGCTGGGACAGCTACGAGCAGTACTTC.

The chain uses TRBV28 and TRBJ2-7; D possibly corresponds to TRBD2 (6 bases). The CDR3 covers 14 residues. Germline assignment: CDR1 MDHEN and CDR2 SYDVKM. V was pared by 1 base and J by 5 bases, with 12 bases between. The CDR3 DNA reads TGTGCCAGCAGTTTATACGGGAGTATCGACGAGCAGTACTTC. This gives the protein CASSLYGSIDEQYF.